A few counts support the clone carrying this T cell receptor beta chain. Its target is not known. This record belongs to a study of cytomegalovirus exposure and HLA in healthy donors. Study findings and constraints: In presence/absence analyses, roughly uniform sequencing depth across donors was assumed. Rarity characterized most TCR sequences, yet some public TCRs appeared in many donors.

Unrecorded immune exposures were likely, despite nominal health at sampling. This PCR relied on a set of 60 Vbeta primers and 13 Jbeta primers. Profiling relied on immunoSEQ multiplex PCR, and the TCRdb table lists in-frame clones only, not all of them. This sample has 40,000 or so clones, with 55% to 75% found just once. The germline V gene encodes CDR1 MGHRA and CDR2 YSYEKL. The length of the CDR3 is 14 residues. V dropped 1 base and J dropped 7 bases, with 11 bases sitting between them. The origin of this receptor is a woman aged 25 to 39 in good health and CMV-seronegative. V is TRBV4-1 and J is TRBJ1-5, with unresolved D. Material: PBMCs. Here the CDR3 DNA reads TGCGCCAGCAGCCAAGCCCTCGATCAGCAGCCCCAGCATTTT. Its translation is CASSQALDQQPQHF.